This T cell receptor beta chain was captured in a study of blood T cell repertoires in COVID-19. Participant age was roughly 18 to 90 years, and participants resided in roughly 24 US areas. Assignments of participants to cohorts depended upon their own reported clinical history. V shed 0 bases and J 8 bases; nucleotides not matched to a gene: 13. The CDR3 consists of 17 residues. Germline-derived CDR1 and CDR2 are SGHTA and FQGNSA. In the source study's methods: Estimated nucleated cell counts came from reference gene primer amplification. Assay used: immunoSEQ multiplex PCR; TCRdb lists only in-frame clones, some missing. That table supplies the V and J calls and clone size; D and trimming were determined from the DNA. The table has about 190,000 clones, 86% seen once.

This sequence originates from a man aged 35-49 years with acute COVID-19. The chain combines TRBV7-2 with TRBJ2-1, with TRBD2 matching 7 bases. The sequenced sample was PBMCs or T cells enriched from blood (not recorded which). In DNA form, the CDR3 reads TGTGCCAGCAGCTTAGCATCCATTGGGGCTAGCGGATATGAGCAGTTCTTC. It yields the protein CASSLASIGASGYEQFF.